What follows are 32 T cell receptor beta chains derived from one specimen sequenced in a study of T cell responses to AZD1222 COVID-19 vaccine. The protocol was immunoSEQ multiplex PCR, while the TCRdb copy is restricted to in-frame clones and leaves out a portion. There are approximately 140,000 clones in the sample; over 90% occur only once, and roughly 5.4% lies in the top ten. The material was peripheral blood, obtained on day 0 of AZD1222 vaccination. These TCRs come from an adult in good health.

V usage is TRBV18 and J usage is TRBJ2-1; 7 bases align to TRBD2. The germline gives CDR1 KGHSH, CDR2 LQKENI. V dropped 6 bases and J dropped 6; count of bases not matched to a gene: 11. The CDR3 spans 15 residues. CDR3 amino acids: CASSPGTNLVNEQFF. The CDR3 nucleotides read TGTGCCAGCTCCCCCGGGACTAACCTCGTCAATGAGCAGTTCTTC.

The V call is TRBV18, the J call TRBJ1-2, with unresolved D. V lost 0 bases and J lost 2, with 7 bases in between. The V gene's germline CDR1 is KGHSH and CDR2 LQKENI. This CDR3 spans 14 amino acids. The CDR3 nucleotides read TGTGCCAGCTCACCACCATCCGGGAACTATGGCTACACCTTC. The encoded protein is CASSPPSGNYGYTF.

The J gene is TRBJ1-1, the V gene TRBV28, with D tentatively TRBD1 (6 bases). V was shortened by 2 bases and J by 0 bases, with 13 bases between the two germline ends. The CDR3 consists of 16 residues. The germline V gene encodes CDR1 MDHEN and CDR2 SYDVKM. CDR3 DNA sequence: TGTGCCAGCAGTTTAGGGGACACAGGCTTGAACACTGAAGCTTTCTTT. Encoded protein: CASSLGDTGLNTEAFF.

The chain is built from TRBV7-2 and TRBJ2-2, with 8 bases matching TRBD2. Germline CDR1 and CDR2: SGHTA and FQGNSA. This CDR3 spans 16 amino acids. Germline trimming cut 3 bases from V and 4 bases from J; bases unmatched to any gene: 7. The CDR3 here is CASSFVAGGGTGELFF. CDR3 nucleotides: TGTGCCAGCAGCTTCGTCGCGGGAGGAGGCACCGGGGAGCTGTTTTTT.

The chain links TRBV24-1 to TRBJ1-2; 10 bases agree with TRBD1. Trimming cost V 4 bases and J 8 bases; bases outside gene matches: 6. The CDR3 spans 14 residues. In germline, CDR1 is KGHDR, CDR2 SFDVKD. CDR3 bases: TGTGCCACCAGTGAGGGACAGGGGTTGGGCGGCTACACCTTC. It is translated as CATSEGQGLGGYTF.

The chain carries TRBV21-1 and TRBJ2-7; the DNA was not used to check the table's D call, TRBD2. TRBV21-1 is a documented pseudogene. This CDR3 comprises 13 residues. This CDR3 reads CASSKLTSYEQYF. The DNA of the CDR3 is TGTGCCAGCAGCAAACTGACTAGCTACGAGCAGTACTTC.

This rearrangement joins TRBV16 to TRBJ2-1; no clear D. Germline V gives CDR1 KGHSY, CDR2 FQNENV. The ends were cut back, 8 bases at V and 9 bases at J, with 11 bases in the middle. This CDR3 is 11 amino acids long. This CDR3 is CASGSHSEQFF. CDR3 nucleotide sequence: TGTGCCAGCGGATCCCACAGTGAGCAGTTCTTC.

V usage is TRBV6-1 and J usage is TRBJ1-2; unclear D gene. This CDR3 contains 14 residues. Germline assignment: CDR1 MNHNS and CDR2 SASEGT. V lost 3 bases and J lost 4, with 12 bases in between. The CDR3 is CASSEPSRGYGYTF. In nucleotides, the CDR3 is TGTGCCAGCAGTGAGCCTAGCCGGGGCTATGGCTACACCTTC.

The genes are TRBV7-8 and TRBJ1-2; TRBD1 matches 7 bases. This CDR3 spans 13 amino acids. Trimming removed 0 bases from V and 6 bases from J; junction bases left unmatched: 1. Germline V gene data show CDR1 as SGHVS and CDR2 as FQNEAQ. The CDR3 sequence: CASSLAQGDGYTF. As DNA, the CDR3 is TGTGCCAGCAGCTTAGCCCAGGGGGATGGCTACACCTTC.

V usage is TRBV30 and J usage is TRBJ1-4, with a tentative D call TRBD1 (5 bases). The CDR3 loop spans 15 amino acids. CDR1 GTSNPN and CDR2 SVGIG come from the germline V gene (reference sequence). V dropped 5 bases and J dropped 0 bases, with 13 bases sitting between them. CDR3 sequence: CAWGAGRTTNEKLFF. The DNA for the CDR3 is TGTGCCTGGGGAGCAGGGAGGACAACTAATGAAAAACTGTTTTTT.

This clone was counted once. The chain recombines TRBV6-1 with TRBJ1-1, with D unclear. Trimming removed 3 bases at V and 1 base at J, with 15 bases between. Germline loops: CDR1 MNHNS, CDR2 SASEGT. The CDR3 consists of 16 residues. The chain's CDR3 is CASSDVLGSQNTEAFF. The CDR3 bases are TGTGCCAGCAGTGACGTTTTAGGATCCCAGAACACTGAAGCTTTCTTT.

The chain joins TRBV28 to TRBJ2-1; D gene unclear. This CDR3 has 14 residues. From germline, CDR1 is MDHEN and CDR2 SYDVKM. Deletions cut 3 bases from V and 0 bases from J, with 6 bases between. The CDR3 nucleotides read TGTGCCAGCAGTTTCCCCGGCTCCTACAATGAGCAGTTCTTC. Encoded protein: CASSFPGSYNEQFF.

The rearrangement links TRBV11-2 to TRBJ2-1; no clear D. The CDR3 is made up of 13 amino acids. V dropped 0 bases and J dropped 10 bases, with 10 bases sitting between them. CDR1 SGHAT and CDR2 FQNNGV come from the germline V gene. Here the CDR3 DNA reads TGTGCCAGCAGCTTAGATCGGGTGCGGGAGCAGTTCTTC. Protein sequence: CASSLDRVREQFF.

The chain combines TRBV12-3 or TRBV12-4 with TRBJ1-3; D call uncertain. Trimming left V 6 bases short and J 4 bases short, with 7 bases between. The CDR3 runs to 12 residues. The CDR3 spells CASSDGGNTIYF. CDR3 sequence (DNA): TGTGCCAGCAGCGACGGAGGAAACACCATATATTTT.

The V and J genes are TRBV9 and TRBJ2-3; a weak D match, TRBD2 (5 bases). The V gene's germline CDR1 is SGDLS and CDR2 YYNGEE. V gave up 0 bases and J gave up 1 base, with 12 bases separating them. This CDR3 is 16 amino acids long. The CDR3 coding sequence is TGTGCCAGCAGCGTAGGCCTAGCTGCGGGCACAGATACGCAGTATTTT. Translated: CASSVGLAAGTDTQYF.

The CDR3 spells CASSLTESNYGYTF. The CDR3 nucleotides are TGTGCCAGCAGCTTAACGGAATCTAACTATGGCTACACCTTC. V is TRBV7-9 and J is TRBJ1-2; D remains unclear. V lost 2 bases and J lost 0, with 7 bases in between. Germline lookup yields CDR1 SEHNR and CDR2 FQNEAQ (reference sequence). There are 14 residues in the CDR3.

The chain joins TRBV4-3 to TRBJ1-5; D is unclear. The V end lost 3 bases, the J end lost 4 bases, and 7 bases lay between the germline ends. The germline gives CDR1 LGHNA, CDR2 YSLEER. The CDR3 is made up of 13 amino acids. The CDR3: CASSQAINQPQHF. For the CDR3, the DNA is TGCGCCAGCAGCCAGGCTATAAATCAGCCCCAGCATTTT.

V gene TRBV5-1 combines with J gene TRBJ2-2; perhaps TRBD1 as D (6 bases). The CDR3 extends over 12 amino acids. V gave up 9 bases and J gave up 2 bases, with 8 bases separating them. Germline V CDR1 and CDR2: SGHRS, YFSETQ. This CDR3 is CATDSNTGELFF. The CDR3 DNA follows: TGCGCCACGGACAGCAACACCGGGGAGCTGTTTTTT.

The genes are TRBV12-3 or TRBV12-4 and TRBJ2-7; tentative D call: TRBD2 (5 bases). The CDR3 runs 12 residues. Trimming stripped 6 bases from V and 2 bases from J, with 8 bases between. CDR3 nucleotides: TGTGCCAGCAGCAGCGGAACCTACGAGCAGTACTTC. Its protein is CASSSGTYEQYF.

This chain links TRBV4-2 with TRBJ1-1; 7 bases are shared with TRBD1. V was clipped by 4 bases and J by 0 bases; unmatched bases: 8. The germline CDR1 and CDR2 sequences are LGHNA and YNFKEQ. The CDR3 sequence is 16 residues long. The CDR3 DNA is TGTGCCAGCAGCCCCCTTCGGGACAGCATGAACACTGAAGCTTTCTTT. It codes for CASSPLRDSMNTEAFF.

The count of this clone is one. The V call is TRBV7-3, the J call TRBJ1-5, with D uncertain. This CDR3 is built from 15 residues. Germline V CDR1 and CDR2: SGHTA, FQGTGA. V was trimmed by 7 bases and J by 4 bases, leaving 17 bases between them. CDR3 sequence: CASTYQLRRNQPQHF. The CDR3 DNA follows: TGTGCCAGCACCTATCAACTGCGGAGGAATCAGCCCCAGCATTTT.

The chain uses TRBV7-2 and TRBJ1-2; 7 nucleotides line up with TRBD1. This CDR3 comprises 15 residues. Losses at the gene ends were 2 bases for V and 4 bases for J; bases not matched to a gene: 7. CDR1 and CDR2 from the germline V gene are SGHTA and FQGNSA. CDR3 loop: CASSLMTGIFYGYTF. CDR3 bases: TGTGCCAGCAGCTTAATGACAGGGATATTCTATGGCTACACCTTC.

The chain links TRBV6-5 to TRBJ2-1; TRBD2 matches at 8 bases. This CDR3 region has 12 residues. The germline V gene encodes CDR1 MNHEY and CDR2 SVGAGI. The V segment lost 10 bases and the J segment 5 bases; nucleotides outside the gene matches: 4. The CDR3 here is CAIAGLNNEQFF. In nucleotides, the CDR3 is TGTGCCATAGCGGGACTTAACAATGAGCAGTTCTTC.

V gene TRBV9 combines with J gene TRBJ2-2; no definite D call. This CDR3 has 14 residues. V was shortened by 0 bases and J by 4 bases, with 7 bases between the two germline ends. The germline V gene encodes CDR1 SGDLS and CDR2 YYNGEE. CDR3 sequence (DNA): TGTGCCAGCAGCGTAGGTGATTTCACCGGGGAGCTGTTTTTT. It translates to CASSVGDFTGELFF.

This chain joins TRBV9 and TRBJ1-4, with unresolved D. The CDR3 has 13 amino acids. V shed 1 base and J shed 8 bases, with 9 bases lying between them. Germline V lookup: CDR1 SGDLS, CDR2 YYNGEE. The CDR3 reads CASSVSGGEKLFF. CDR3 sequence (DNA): TGTGCCAGCAGCGTATCCGGAGGGGAAAAACTGTTTTTT.

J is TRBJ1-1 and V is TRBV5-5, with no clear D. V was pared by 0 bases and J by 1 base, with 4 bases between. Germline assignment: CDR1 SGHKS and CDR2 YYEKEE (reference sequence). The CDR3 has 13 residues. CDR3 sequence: CASSLEANTEAFF. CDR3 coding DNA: TGTGCCAGCAGCTTGGAAGCGAACACTGAAGCTTTCTTT. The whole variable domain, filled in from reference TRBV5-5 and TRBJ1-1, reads DAGVTQSPTHLIKTRGQQVTLRCSPISGHKSVSWYQQVLGQGPQFIFQYYEKEERGRGNFPDRFSARQFPNYSSELNVNALLLGDSALYLCASSLEANTEAFFGQGTRLTVV.

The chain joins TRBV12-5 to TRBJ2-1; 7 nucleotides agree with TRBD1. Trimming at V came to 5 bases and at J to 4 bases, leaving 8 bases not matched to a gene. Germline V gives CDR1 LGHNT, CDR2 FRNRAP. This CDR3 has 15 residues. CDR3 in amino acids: CASGPSDREYNEQFF. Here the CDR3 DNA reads TGTGCTAGTGGTCCCTCTGACAGGGAGTACAATGAGCAGTTCTTC.

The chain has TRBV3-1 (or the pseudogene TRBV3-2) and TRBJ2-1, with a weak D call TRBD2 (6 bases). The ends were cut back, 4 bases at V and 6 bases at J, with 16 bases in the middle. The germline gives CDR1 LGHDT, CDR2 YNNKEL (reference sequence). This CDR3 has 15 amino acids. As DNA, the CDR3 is TGTGCCAGCAGCCGAGGTGCTAGCGTGCTCAATGAGCAGTTCTTC. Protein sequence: CASSRGASVLNEQFF.

The CDR3 sequence is CASIGGVEQYF. The CDR3 DNA sequence: TGTGCCAGCATTGGGGGGGTCGAGCAGTACTTC. V is TRBV28 and J is TRBJ2-7; 7 bases map to TRBD2. The CDR3 runs 11 residues. V dropped 7 bases and J dropped 6; count of bases not matched to a gene: 3. Germline values: CDR1 MDHEN, CDR2 SYDVKM.

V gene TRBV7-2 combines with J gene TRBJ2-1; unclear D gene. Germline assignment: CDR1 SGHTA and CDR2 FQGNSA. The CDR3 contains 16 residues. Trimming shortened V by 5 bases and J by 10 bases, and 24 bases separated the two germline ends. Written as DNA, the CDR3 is TGTGCCAGCAGCCCAAGGGCGGCTATCCGTCTGGGAGAGCAGTTCTTC. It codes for CASSPRAAIRLGEQFF.

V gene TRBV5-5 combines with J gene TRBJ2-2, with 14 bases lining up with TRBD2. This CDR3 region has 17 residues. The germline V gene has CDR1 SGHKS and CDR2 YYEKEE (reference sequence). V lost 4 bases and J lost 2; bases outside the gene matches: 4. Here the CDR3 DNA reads TGTGCCAGCAGCCCCGGGACTAGCGGGAGTAACACCGGGGAGCTGTTTTTT. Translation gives CASSPGTSGSNTGELFF.

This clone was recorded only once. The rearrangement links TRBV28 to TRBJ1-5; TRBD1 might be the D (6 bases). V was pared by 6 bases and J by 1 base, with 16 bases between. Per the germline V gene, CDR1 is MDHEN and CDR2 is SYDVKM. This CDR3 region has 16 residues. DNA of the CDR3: TGTGCCAGCAGCGAAGGGGGAATCGGGAGCAATCAGCCCCAGCATTTT. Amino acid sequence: CASSEGGIGSNQPQHF.